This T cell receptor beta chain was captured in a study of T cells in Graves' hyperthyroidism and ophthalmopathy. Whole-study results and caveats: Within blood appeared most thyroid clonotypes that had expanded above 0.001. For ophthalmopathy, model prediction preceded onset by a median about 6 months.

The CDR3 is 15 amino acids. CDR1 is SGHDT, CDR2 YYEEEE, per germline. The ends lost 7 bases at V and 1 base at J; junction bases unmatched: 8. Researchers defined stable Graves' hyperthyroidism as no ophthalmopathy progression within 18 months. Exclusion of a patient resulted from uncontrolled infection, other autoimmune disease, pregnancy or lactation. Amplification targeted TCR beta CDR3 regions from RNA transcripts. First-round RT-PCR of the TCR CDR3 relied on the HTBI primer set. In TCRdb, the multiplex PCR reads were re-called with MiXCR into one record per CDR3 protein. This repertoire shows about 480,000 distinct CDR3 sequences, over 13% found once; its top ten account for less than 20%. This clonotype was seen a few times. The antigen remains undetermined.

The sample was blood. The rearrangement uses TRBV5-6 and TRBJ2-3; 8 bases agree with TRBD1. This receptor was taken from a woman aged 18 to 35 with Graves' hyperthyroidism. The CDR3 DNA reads TGTGCCAGCCGCGCGGGACAGGCCGGCACAGATACGCAGTATTTT. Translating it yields CASRAGQAGTDTQYF.